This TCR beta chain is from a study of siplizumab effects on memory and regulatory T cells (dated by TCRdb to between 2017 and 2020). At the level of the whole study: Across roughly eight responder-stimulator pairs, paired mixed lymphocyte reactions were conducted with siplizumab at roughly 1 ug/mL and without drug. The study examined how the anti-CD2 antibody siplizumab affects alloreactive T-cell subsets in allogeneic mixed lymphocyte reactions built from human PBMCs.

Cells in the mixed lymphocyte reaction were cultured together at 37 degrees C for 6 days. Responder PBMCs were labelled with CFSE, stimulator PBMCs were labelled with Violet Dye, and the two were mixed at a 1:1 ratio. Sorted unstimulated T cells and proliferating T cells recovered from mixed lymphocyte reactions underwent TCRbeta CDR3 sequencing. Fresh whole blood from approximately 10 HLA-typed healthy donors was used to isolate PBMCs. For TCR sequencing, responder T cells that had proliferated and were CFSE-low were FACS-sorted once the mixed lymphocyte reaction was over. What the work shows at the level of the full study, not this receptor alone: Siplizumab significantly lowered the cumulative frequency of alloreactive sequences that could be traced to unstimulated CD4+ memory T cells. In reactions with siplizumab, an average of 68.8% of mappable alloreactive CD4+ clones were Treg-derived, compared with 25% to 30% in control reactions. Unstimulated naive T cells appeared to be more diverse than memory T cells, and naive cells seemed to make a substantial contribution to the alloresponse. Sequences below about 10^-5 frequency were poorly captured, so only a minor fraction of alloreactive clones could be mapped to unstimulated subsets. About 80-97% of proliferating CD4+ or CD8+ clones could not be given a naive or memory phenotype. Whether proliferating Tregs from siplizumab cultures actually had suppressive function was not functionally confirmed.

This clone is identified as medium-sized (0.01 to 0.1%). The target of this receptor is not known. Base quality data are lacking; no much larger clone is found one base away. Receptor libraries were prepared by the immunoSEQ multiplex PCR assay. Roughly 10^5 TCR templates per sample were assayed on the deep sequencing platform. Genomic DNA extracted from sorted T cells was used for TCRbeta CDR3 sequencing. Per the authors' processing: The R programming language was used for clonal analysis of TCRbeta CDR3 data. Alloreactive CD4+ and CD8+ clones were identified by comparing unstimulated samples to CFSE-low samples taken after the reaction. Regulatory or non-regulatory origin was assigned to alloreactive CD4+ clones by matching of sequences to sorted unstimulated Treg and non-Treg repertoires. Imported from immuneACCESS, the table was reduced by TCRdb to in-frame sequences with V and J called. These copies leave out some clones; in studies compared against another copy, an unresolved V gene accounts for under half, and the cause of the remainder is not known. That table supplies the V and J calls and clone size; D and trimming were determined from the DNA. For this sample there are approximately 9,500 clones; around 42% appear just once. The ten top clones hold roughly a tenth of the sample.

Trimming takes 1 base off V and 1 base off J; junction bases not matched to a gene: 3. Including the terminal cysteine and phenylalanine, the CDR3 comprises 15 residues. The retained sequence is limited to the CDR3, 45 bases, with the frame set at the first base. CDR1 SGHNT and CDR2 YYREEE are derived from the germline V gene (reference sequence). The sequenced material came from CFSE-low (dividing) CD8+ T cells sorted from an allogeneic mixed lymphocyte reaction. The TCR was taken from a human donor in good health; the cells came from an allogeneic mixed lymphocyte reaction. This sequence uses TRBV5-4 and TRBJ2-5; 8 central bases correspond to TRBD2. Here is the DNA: TGTGCCAGCAGCTTGCGGGGGGGCCTCCAAGAGACCCAGTACTTC. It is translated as CASSLRGGLQETQYF.